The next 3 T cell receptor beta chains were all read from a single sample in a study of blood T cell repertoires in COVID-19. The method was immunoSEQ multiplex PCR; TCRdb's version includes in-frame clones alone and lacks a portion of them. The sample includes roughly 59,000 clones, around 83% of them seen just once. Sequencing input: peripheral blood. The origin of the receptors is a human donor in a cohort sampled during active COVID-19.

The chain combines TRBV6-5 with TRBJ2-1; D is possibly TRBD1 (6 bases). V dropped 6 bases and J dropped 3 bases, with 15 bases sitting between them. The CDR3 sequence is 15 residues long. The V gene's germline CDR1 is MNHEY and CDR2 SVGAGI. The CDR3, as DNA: TGTGCCAGCAGGCTTGACAGGCTCCTCTACAATGAGCAGTTCTTC. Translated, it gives CASRLDRLLYNEQFF.

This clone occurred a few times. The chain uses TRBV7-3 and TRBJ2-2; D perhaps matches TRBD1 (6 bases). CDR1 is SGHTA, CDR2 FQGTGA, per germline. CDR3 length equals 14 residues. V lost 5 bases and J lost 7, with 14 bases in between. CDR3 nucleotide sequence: TGTGCCAGCAGCCTGACAGGCTCGAACGGGGAGCTGTTTTTT. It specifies CASSLTGSNGELFF.

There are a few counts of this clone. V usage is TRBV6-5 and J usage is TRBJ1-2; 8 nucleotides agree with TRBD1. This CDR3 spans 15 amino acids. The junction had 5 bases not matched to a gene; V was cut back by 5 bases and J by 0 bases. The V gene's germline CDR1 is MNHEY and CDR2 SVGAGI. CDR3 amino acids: CASSRTGTANYGYTF. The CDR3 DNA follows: TGTGCCAGCAGTAGGACAGGGACAGCTAACTATGGCTACACCTTC.